The subject of this entry is one T cell receptor (beta chain). This clonotype was counted a few times. What antigen it recognizes has not been identified. Base qualities are not recorded, but no much larger clone differs from it by a single base. The 39 donors, aged roughly 6 to 95 years, were systemically healthy Caucasian individuals from Russia. Each donor gave about 9.7 milliliters of peripheral blood, drawn into EDTA-treated Vacutainer tubes. Ficoll-Paque density-gradient centrifugation was used to isolate PBMCs, with at least 7 million per sample. Total RNA, at least 6 micrograms per sample, was extracted from PBMCs with Trizol reagent. For every donor, flow cytometry on a PBMC aliquot measured the percentage of naive CD45RAhigh/CD27high T cells. Trimming removed 2 bases from V and 4 bases from J; the gene matches leave 4 bases unexplained. The CDR3 contains 15 residues, cysteine and phenylalanine counted. Only the CDR3 part of the read is kept: 45 bases, read in frame from the first base. For CDR1 and CDR2, the germline V gene (reference sequence) lists LGHDT and YNNKEL.

This sample was included in a study of blood T cells in healthy people across ages (dated by TCRdb to 2014 to 2015). Regarding the complete study: In model experiments, template switching captured roughly one uniquely barcoded TCR beta cDNA molecule for every two T cells. To avoid experimental bias, donors of different ages were spread randomly across the sequencing lanes. The donors were split into four age groups: young (average around 15 years), middle-aged (nearly 40), aged (62) and long-lived (about 74). The study measured age-related changes in TCR beta repertoire diversity using deep sequencing normalized with unique cDNA molecular identifiers. For two donors (one aged 18 to 30 and one aged 80 or older), the study analyzed two additional independent replicas of 1 million unique cDNA reads from the same blood draw. Overall study results and their limits: A strong correlation was found between observed TCR beta diversity and the percentage of naive T cells measured by flow cytometry. Because the CMV infection status of the donors was unknown, age-related changes in expanded clonotypes may potentially have been confounded. As age increased, observed TCR beta diversity per million T cells dropped in a roughly linear way, and a significant reduction was already evident by age roughly 36. Conclusive comparison of naive and antigen-experienced compartments was prevented by the profiling of bulk unsorted PBMCs. Estimates of total diversity based on one million sequenced T cells were regarded as lower bounds and as underestimates. Compared with the aged group, more naive CD4+ T cells, fewer expanded clones and increased TCR diversity were shown by the long-lived group, suggesting age selection.

Libraries were constructed by 5' RACE. The sequencer was an Illumina HiSeq 2500. A second PCR of roughly 6 to 12 cycles was performed with a sample-barcoded 5' primer and a J-beta primer mix. Each TCR beta cDNA molecule received a unique molecular identifier from a template-switch 5' adaptor carrying 12 random nucleotides. Each sample yielded at least 2.5 million CDR3-containing paired-end reads. First-strand cDNA was synthesized from all RNA with the Mint cDNA synthesis kit, primed by a TRBC-specific oligonucleotide. After uracil-DNA glycosylase treatment, a first 18-cycle PCR used universal primers M1SS and BC2_uni_R on all cDNA. The authors processed their data as follows. For normalization, 1 million high-quality reads, each with a distinct molecular identifier, were randomly selected from each sample. Instead of being binned into consensus sequences, reads that shared molecular identifiers were thrown out. CDR3 identification, clonotype clustering and error correction used MiTCR with a Q25 quality threshold and the strictest error-elimination algorithm. A nonparametric unseen species model with Euler transformation was used to estimate a lower bound on total TCR beta diversity. TCRdb handled the public reads itself, with Q25 trimming in fastp and clone calling in MiXCR, and kept productive beta chains. Each CDR3 protein appears once, grouped with its most common genes and DNA. These V and J calls derive from TCRdb rather than the authors' analysis. The sample contains about 970,000 distinct CDR3 sequences, 51% of them found a single time. Clones ranked in the top ten supply about a fifth of the sample.

The source of this sequence is a woman aged 55-70 years in good health. The receptor chain draws on TRBV3-1 and TRBJ2-5; 10 central bases correspond to TRBD1. The specimen was blood. This receptor has the CDR3 CASSQRTGGIETQYF. The base sequence is TGTGCCAGCAGCCAACGGACAGGGGGGATAGAGACCCAGTACTTC.